This T cell receptor beta chain emerged from a study of T-cell memory formation after mild COVID-19. On the study more broadly: In these data, TCR clusters were largely donor specific. Findings of the study overall: Researchers found some responding clones in pre-infection memory, a sign that cross-reactive memory joined.

This CDR3 region has 14 residues. The junction had 7 bases not matched to a gene; V was cut back by 8 bases and J by 2 bases. This clonotype was picked up a small number of times. Antigen: not known. MiXCR was run by TCRdb on the 5' RACE reads, yielding one entry per CDR3 protein. This table holds around 300,000 distinct CDR3 sequences, less than 20% found once. V and J are TRBV12-3 or TRBV12-4 and TRBJ1-1; 8 bases are a match to TRBD1. This sequence originates from a man between 18 and 35 years old who had mild COVID-19 (a few samples of this study predate the infection). Cell type and time point are not known. Source material: PBMCs or a T cell subset sorted from them (not recorded which). CDR3 in amino acids: CASRKQGVNTEAFF. The CDR3 DNA reads as TGTGCCAGCCGAAAACAGGGGGTAAACACTGAAGCTTTCTTT.